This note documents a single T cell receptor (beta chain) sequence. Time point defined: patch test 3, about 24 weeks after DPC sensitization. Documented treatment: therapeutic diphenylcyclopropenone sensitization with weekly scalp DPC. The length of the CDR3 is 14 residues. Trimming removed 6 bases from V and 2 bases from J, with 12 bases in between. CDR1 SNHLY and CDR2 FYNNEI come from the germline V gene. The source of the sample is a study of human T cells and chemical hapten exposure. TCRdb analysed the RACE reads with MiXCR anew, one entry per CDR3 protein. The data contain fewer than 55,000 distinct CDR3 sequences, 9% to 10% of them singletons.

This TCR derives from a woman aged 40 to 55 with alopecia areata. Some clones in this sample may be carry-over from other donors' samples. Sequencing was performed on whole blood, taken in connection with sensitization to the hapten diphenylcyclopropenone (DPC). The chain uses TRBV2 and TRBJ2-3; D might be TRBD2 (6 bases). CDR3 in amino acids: CASRPGRDTDTQYF. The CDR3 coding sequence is TGTGCCAGCAGGCCCGGGAGAGACACAGATACGCAGTATTTT. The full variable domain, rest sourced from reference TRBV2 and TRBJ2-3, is EPEVTQTPSHQVTQMGQEVILRCVPISNHLYFYWYRQILGQKVEFLVSFYNNEISEKSEIFDDQFSVERPDGSNFTLKIRSTKLEDSAMYFCASRPGRDTDTQYFGPGTRLTVL.